This entry concerns a single T cell receptor beta chain. Antigen specificity is unknown. 5'RACE template switching added a universal primer site and UMIs to TCR cDNA. TCRdb reanalysed the 5' RACE reads using MiXCR and keeps one entry per CDR3 protein. The table shows 510,000 or so distinct CDR3 sequences, with 15% to 20% occurring only once. CDR1 and CDR2 from the germline V gene are SQVTM and ANQGSEA. CDR3 size: 14 residues. Trimming took 6 bases from V and 0 from J, leaving 15 bases between them. The data were obtained in a study of T cells after yellow fever vaccination. Study results and limitations: Clonotype sharing between CD4 and CD8 compartments was small. Detected again after the booster were most primary-vaccination clones, at 95% to 97% CD4 and 88% CD8.

The clonotype originates from a man younger than 45 who received the YFV17D yellow fever vaccine. The sample was PBMCs, taken 15 days after the yellow fever booster vaccination. The chain uses TRBV29-1 and TRBJ2-7; TRBD1 or TRBD2 may be the D gene (5 bases each). In DNA, the CDR3 is TGCAGCGTCTCTTCTGGGACGAACTCCTACGAGCAGTACTTC. Translation gives CSVSSGTNSYEQYF.